The rows below give T cell receptor beta chains drawn from one sample of a study of beta chain features in type 1 diabetes. The assay was immunoSEQ multiplex PCR, and TCRdb's table has in-frame clones only and misses some. This table has almost 350,000 clones, approximately 9.7% appearing once. Sequences were obtained from central memory CD4+ T cells from blood. These receptors were taken from a man aged 25-40 years with type 1 diabetes. Both conserved end residues are part of each CDR3. A D gene is named only where the DNA matches it firmly. Clone size is given for some rows only: seen once, a few or many times, or a class if the clone is expanded.

>few|12|TRBV25-1|TRBJ1-5|-
CASRLGNQPQHF
TGTGCCAGCCGTTTGGGGAATCAGCCCCAGCATTTT
>few|15|TRBV21-1|TRBJ1-5|-
CASSPFRGINQPQHF
TGTGCCAGCAGCCCATTCAGGGGCATCAATCAGCCCCAGCATTTT
>-|13|TRBV15|TRBJ2-7|-
CATSRDLQYEQYF
TGTGCCACCAGCAGAGATCTCCAGTACGAGCAGTACTTC
>few|16|TRBV4-3|TRBJ1-6|-
CASSPDLYSYNSPLHF
TGCGCCAGCAGCCCCGATCTCTACTCCTATAATTCACCCCTCCACTTT
>few|14|TRBV9|TRBJ1-2|-
CASSPTYFREGVNF
TGTGCCAGCAGCCCCACATACTTTCGTGAGGGAGTGAACTTC
>-|13|TRBV6-5|TRBJ1-2|-
CASREQGVDGYTF
TGTGCCAGCAGGGAACAGGGAGTTGATGGCTACACCTTC
>-|14|TRBV5-6|TRBJ1-5|-
CASSLWDINQPQHF
TGTGCCAGCAGCTTGTGGGACATCAATCAGCCCCAGCATTTT
>few|12|TRBV28|TRBJ1-2|-
CASSGGVYGYTF
TGTGCCAGCAGTGGAGGGGTCTATGGCTACACCTTC
>once|15|TRBV9|TRBJ2-3|TRBD1
CASSVQTGATDTQYF
TGTGCCAGCAGCGTCCAGACAGGGGCCACAGATACGCAGTATTTT
>-|16|TRBV9|TRBJ2-3|TRBD2
CASSVASGGVTDTQYF
TGTGCCAGCAGCGTAGCTAGCGGGGGGGTTACAGATACGCAGTATTTT